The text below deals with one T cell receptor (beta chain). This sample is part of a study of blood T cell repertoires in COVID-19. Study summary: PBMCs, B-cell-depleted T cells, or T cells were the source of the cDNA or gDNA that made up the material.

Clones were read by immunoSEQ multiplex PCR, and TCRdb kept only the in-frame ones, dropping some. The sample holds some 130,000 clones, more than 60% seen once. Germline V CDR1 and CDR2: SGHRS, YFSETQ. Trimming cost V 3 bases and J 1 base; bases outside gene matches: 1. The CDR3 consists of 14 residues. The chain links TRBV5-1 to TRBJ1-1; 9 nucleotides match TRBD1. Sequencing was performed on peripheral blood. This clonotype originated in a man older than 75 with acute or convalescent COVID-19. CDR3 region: CASSWTGANTEAFF. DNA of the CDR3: TGCGCCAGCAGCTGGACAGGGGCGAACACTGAAGCTTTCTTT.